The source of this T cell receptor beta chain is a study of T cell responses to AZD1222 COVID-19 vaccine. Assay: immunoSEQ multiplex PCR; the TCRdb copy retains only in-frame clones and omits some. This sample has under 130,000 clones; around 90% occur once, and the top ten carry about 20%. Whole-study findings and limits: The donor cohort was predominantly white British with a female majority, and clonal diversity may have been underestimated.

Germline V gene sequence: CDR1 LGHDT, CDR2 YNNKEL (reference sequence). This CDR3 contains 17 residues. J was trimmed by 10 bases and V by 2 bases; bases with no gene match: 15. In regard to this clone: Its antigen is currently unknown.

The TCR sequence derives from an adult in good health. This sequence joins TRBV3-1 (or the pseudogene TRBV3-2) and TRBJ1-4, with TRBD1 matching over 8 bases. Source: peripheral blood, taken on day 0 of AZD1222 vaccination. CDR3 in amino acids: CASSQLASRQGSVKLFF. For the CDR3, the DNA is TGTGCCAGCAGCCAACTCGCTTCACGACAGGGGTCTGTAAAACTGTTTTTT.